The 5 T cell receptor beta chains below all came from one sample that was sequenced in a study of T-cell reconstitution after alpha-beta-depleted transplantation in children. Molecular barcoding with unique molecular identifiers was used for the TCRbeta library. TCRdb fed the PCR reads into MiXCR, producing one record per CDR3 protein. The sample has fewer than 550,000 distinct CDR3 sequences, about 11% seen once. The source material was PBMCs from the stem cell graft donor, sampled from the stem cell graft. The receptors were gathered from a human donor who donated a stem cell graft to a child with acute myeloid leukemia.

The chain employs TRBV12-3 or TRBV12-4 and TRBJ1-1; no definite D call. The CDR3 has 13 residues. Trimming cost V 6 bases and J 1 base, with 9 bases left between them. DNA for the CDR3: TGTGCCAGCAGACGCGACACGAACACTGAAGCTTTCTTT. Residues: CASRRDTNTEAFF.

There are many counts of this clonotype. This sequence joins TRBV29-1 and TRBJ2-5; D is possibly TRBD1 (6 bases). This CDR3 contains 14 residues. Germline CDR1 is SQVTM and CDR2 is ANQGSEA. Trimming pared 0 bases from V and 5 bases from J, leaving 13 bases between. Here the CDR3 reads CSVEDMGASETQYF. CDR3 sequence (DNA): TGCAGCGTTGAAGATATGGGGGCTAGCGAGACCCAGTACTTC.

The table lists this clonotype with a few counts. The CDR3 nucleotides are TGCGCCAGCAGCTCGGCGGGTGACCGCACAGATACGCAGTATTTT. This sequence encodes CASSSAGDRTDTQYF. This chain joins TRBV5-1 and TRBJ2-3; D possibly corresponds to TRBD2 (5 bases). Trimming pared 3 bases from V and 1 base from J, leaving 12 bases between. The CDR3 is 15 residues long. Germline lookup yields CDR1 SGHRS and CDR2 YFSETQ.

This clonotype has only a few counts. V usage is TRBV6-1 and J usage is TRBJ2-1; D gene unclear. The germline V and J ends were trimmed by 1 base and 0 bases, with 4 bases remaining between them. The CDR3 is 14 residues long. From germline, CDR1 is MNHNS and CDR2 SASEGT. The CDR3 region has the DNA TGTGCCAGCAGTGAAGGGAACTCCTACAATGAGCAGTTCTTC. Translated, it gives CASSEGNSYNEQFF.

This clonotype has more than one count but fewer than ten. The chain carries TRBV5-1 and TRBJ1-1; D not resolved. CDR1 SGHRS and CDR2 YFSETQ come from the germline V gene. This CDR3 spans 15 amino acids. The V end was cut by 4 bases, the J end by 1 base, with 14 bases between. The CDR3 here is CASSQTPAGNTEAFF. The DNA for the CDR3 is TGCGCCAGCAGCCAAACCCCAGCGGGGAACACTGAAGCTTTCTTT.